This passage covers 16 T cell receptor beta chains from one sample sequenced in a study of blood T cell repertoires in COVID-19. Data came from immunoSEQ multiplex PCR; TCRdb stores just in-frame clones and leaves some out. This sample has fewer than 450,000 clones; 85% to 90% occur once, and the top ten carry about 1.2%. Source material: PBMCs or T cells enriched from blood (not recorded which). The receptors were sampled from a woman in her late teens or twenties who had recovered from COVID-19.

The chain joins TRBV15 to TRBJ2-7; a possible D gene is TRBD2 (5 bases). V was shortened by 5 bases and J by 2 bases, with 16 bases between the two germline ends. Germline CDR1 and CDR2: LNHNV and YYDKDF (reference sequence). The CDR3 extends over 15 amino acids. CDR3 sequence: CATSARGYGTYEQYF. The CDR3 region has the DNA TGTGCCACCAGCGCTCGAGGGTACGGAACCTACGAGCAGTACTTC.

The chain is built from TRBV29-1 and TRBJ2-7; 10 bases map to TRBD1. The germline V gene encodes CDR1 SQVTM and CDR2 ANQGSEA. V gave up 5 bases and J gave up 4 bases; unmatched junction bases: 8. The CDR3 is made up of 14 amino acids. The CDR3 DNA reads TGCAGCGTTCGGAAGGGACAGGGGTTATACGAGCAGTACTTC. It yields the protein CSVRKGQGLYEQYF.

This clone appeared once. CDR3 loop: CASSPGGGGHSYNEQFF. The CDR3 region has the DNA TGTGCCAGCAGCCCAGGGGGCGGGGGCCATTCCTACAATGAGCAGTTCTTC. The gene calls are TRBV7-9 and TRBJ2-1; possible D gene TRBD1, 8 bases. CDR1 is SEHNR and CDR2 is FQNEAQ in the germline V gene (reference sequence). Trimming took 5 bases from V and 1 from J, leaving 18 bases between them. The CDR3 is 17 amino acids.

The rearrangement joins TRBV1 to TRBJ2-1; no DNA check was done on the table's D call, TRBD2. TRBV1 is termed a pseudogene. CDR3 length equals 19 residues. CDR3 region: CTSSQVGSSGTSGYNEQFF. The DNA for the CDR3 is TGCACCAGCAGCCAAGTTGGGTCCTCCGGGACTAGCGGGTACAATGAGCAGTTCTTC.

This clone appeared a few times. In DNA, the CDR3 is TGTGCCAGCAGCTCACGGGATGGGGAAGGCACGAACACCGGGGAGCTGTTTTTT. Translating it yields CASSSRDGEGTNTGELFF. V gene TRBV7-9 combines with J gene TRBJ2-2; TRBD2 is a possible D gene (5 bases). V was clipped by 4 bases and J by 0 bases, with 18 bases between them. This CDR3 region has 18 residues. Germline V gene sequence: CDR1 SEHNR, CDR2 FQNEAQ (reference sequence).

The gene calls are TRBV6-5 and TRBJ1-1, with 11 positions matching TRBD1. CDR1 is MNHEY, CDR2 SVGAGI, per germline. V shed 6 bases and J 5 bases; nucleotides not matched to a gene: 5. The CDR3 length is 14 residues. This CDR3 is CASRGQGGMTEAFF. CDR3 bases: TGTGCCAGCAGGGGACAGGGGGGGATGACTGAAGCTTTCTTT.

The genes are TRBV9 and TRBJ1-6; D unclear. Trimming left V 0 bases short and J 9 bases short, with 13 bases between. Germline CDR1 SGDLS, CDR2 YYNGEE. CDR3 length: 15 amino acids. In nucleotides, the CDR3 is TGTGCCAGCAGCGTAGAGGAGGAGAGGCTTTCACCCCTCCACTTT. This gives the protein CASSVEEERLSPLHF.

This clone appeared once. Here the CDR3 reads CASSLVAGNTIYF. CDR3 nucleotide sequence: TGTGCCAGCAGCTTAGTCGCTGGAAACACCATATATTTT. The V gene is TRBV11-2, the J gene TRBJ1-3; D gene unclear. Germline V gene data show CDR1 as SGHAT and CDR2 as FQNNGV. V shed 1 base and J shed 2 bases, with 3 bases lying between them. The CDR3 extends over 13 amino acids. The full variable domain, with the rest looked up from reference TRBV11-2 and TRBJ1-3, is EAGVAQSPRYKIIEKRQSVAFWCNPISGHATLYWYQQILGQGPKLLIQFQNNGVVDDSQLPKDRFSAERLKGVDSTLKIQPAKLEDSAVYLCASSLVAGNTIYFGEGSWLTVV.

The CDR3 loop reads CASSSRTDMNTEAFF. For the CDR3, the DNA is TGCGCCAGCAGCTCCCGGACGGACATGAACACTGAAGCTTTCTTT. This rearrangement joins TRBV5-1 to TRBJ1-1; D is possibly TRBD1 (5 bases). The CDR3 spans 15 residues. From germline, CDR1 is SGHRS and CDR2 YFSETQ. Trimming removed 3 bases at V and 0 bases at J, with 12 bases between.

The genes are TRBV9 and TRBJ1-6; D gene ambiguous. The V and J ends lost 0 bases and 4 bases respectively, with 5 bases between them. Germline CDR1 SGDLS, CDR2 YYNGEE. The CDR3 loop spans 14 amino acids. This CDR3 reads CASSVGEYNSPLHF. CDR3 coding DNA: TGTGCCAGCAGCGTAGGCGAGTATAATTCACCCCTCCACTTT. Drawing the rest from reference TRBV9 and TRBJ1-6, the complete variable domain is DSGVTQTPKHLITATGQRVTLRCSPRSGDLSVYWYQQSLDQGLQFLIQYYNGEERAKGNILERFSAQQFPDLHSELNLSSLELGDSALYFCASSVGEYNSPLHFGNGTRLTVT.

The gene calls are TRBV4-1 and TRBJ1-1; 12 bases match TRBD1. The CDR3 has 18 amino acids. Germline CDR1 reads MGHRA; CDR2 reads YSYEKL. The ends lost 0 bases at V and 1 base at J; junction bases unmatched: 6. In DNA, the CDR3 is TGCGCCAGCAGCCAAGATCCGGGACAGGGGGCCGGGAACACTGAAGCTTTCTTT. It specifies CASSQDPGQGAGNTEAFF.

This rearrangement joins TRBV13 to TRBJ1-3; D may be TRBD1 (6 bases). CDR3 size: 14 residues. Germline CDR1 is PRHDT and CDR2 is FYEKMQ (reference sequence). Trimming removed 9 bases at V and 3 bases at J, with 15 bases between. CDR3 region: CASAQGFGGNTIYF. The CDR3, as DNA: TGTGCCAGTGCACAGGGTTTTGGTGGAAACACCATATATTTT.

The chain is built from TRBV25-1 and TRBJ1-2; weak D call: TRBD1 (6 bases). The CDR3 has 14 amino acids. Per the germline V gene, CDR1 is MGHDK and CDR2 is SYGVNS. V dropped 2 bases and J dropped 4 bases, with 11 bases sitting between them. The DNA for the CDR3 is TGTGCCAGCAGTGAACAGGGGAGAAGCTATGGCTACACCTTC. It specifies CASSEQGRSYGYTF.

The chain uses TRBV29-1 and TRBJ2-1, with D maybe TRBD1 (6 bases). The CDR3 spans 13 residues. Between the trimmed V and J ends, which lost 0 bases and 13 bases, there was a span of 16 bases. Germline V gene lookup returns CDR1 SQVTM and CDR2 ANQGSEA. CDR3 amino acids: CSVEDPSRDTQFF. As DNA, the CDR3 is TGCAGCGTTGAAGACCCCTCGAGGGACACCCAGTTCTTC.

Written as DNA, the CDR3 is TGCGCCAGCAGCTTGGTGGGGGAGGGCTACGAGCAGTACTTC. It encodes CASSLVGEGYEQYF. This rearrangement joins TRBV5-1 to TRBJ2-7; 7 bases fit TRBD2. This CDR3 spans 14 amino acids. In germline, CDR1 is SGHRS, CDR2 YFSETQ. V lost 0 bases to trimming and J lost 3 bases; unmatched junction nucleotides: 3.

This clone was picked up many times. This rearrangement joins TRBV5-1 to TRBJ2-2; 8 nucleotides line up with TRBD1. Germline trimming cut 4 bases from V and 4 bases from J; bases unmatched to any gene: 3. CDR1 SGHRS and CDR2 YFSETQ come from the germline V gene. The CDR3 length is 14 residues. The CDR3 protein is CASSPQGATGELFF. Written as DNA, the CDR3 is TGCGCCAGCAGCCCGCAGGGGGCCACCGGGGAGCTGTTTTTT.